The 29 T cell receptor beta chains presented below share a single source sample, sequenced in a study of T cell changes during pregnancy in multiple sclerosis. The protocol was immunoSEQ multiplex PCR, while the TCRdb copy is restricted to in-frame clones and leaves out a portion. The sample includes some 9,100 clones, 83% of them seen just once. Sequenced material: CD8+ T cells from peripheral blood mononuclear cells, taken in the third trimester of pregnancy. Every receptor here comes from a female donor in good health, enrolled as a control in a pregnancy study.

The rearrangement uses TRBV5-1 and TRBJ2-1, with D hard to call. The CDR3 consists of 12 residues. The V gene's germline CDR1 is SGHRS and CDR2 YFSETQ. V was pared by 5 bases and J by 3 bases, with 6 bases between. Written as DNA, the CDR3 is TGCGCCAGCAGGCCTAACTACAATGAGCAGTTCTTC. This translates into CASRPNYNEQFF.

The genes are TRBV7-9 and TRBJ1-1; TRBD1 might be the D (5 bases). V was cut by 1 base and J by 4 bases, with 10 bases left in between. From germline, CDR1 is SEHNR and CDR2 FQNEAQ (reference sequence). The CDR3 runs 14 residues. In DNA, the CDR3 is TGTGCCAGCAGCTTAGACCCGGGGGTCACTGAAGCTTTCTTT. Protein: CASSLDPGVTEAFF.

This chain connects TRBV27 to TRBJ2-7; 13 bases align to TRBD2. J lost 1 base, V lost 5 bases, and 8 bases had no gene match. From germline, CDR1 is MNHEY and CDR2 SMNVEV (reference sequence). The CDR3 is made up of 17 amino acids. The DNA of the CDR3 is TGTGCCAGCAGTGGGCCGGGACTAGCGGGGTCGTCCTACGAGCAGTACTTC. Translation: CASSGPGLAGSSYEQYF.

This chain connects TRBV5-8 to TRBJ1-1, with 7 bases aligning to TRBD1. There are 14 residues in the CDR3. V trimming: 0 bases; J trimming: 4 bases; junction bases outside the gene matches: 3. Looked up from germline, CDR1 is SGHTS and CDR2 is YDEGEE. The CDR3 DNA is TGTGCCAGCAGCTTGGAACAGGGGAGCACTGAAGCTTTCTTT. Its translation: CASSLEQGSTEAFF. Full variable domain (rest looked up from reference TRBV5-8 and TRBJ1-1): EAGVTQSPTHLIKTRGQQATLRCSPISGHTSVYWYQQALGLGLQFLLWYDEGEERNRGNFPPRFSGRQFPNYSSELNVNALELEDSALYLCASSLEQGSTEAFFGQGTRLTVV.

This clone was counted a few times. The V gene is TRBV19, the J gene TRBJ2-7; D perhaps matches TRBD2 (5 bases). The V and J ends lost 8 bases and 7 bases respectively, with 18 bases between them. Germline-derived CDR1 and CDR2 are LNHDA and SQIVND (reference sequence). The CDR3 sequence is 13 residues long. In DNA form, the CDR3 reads TGTGCCAGTTACGGAGGCGTCCTAGGGGAGCAGTACTTC. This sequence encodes CASYGGVLGEQYF.

The CDR3 loop is CASSRTGEDGYTF. CDR3 DNA sequence: TGCGCCAGCAGCCGGACAGGGGAGGATGGCTACACCTTC. The rearrangement links TRBV4-3 to TRBJ1-2, with 9 positions matching TRBD1. CDR3 size: 13 residues. Germline CDR1 is LGHNA and CDR2 is YSLEER. V trimming: 4 bases; J trimming: 6 bases; junction bases outside the gene matches: 3.

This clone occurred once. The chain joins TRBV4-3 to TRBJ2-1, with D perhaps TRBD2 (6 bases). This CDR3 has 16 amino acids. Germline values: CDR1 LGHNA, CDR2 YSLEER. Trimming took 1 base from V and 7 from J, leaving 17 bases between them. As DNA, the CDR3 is TGCGCCAGCAGCCAAGTATTTCGGTGGGGGGAAAATGAGCAGTTCTTC. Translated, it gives CASSQVFRWGENEQFF.

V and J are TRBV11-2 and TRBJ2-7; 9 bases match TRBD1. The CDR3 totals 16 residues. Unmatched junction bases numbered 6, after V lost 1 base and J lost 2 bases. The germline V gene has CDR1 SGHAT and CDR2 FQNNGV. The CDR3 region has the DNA TGTGCCAGCAGCTTAGGACCCGGGACAGGGCCCTACGAGCAGTACTTC. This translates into CASSLGPGTGPYEQYF.

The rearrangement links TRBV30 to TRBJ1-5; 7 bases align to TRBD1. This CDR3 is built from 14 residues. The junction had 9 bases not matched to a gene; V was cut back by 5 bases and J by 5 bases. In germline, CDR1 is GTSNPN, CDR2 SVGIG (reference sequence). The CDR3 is CAWDPGRGDQPQHF. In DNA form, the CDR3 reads TGTGCCTGGGACCCGGGCAGGGGGGATCAGCCCCAGCATTTT.

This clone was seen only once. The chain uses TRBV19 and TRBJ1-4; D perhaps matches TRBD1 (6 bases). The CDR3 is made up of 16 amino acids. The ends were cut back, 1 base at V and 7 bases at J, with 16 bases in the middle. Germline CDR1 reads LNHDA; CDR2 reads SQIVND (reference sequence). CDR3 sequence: CASSIVQGRRGEKLFF. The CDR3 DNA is TGTGCCAGTAGTATAGTCCAGGGGCGCCGTGGTGAAAAACTGTTTTTT.

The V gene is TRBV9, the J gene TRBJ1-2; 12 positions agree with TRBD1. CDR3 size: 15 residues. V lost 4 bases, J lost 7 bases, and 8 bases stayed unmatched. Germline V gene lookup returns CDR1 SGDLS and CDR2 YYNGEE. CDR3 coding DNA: TGTGCCAGCAGCTCGGGACAGGGGGCAGGAGGTGGCTACACCTTC. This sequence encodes CASSSGQGAGGGYTF.

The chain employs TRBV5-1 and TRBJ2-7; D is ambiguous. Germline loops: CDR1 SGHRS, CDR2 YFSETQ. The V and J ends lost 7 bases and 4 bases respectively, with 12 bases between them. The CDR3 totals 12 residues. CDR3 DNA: TGCGCCAGCCCCATATTGGCATACGAGCAGTACTTC. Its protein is CASPILAYEQYF.

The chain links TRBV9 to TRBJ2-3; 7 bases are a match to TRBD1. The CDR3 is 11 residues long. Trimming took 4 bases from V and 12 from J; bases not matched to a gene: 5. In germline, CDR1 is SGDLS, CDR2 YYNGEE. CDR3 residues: CASSSDRTQYF. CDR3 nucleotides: TGTGCCAGCAGCTCGGACAGGACTCAGTATTTT.

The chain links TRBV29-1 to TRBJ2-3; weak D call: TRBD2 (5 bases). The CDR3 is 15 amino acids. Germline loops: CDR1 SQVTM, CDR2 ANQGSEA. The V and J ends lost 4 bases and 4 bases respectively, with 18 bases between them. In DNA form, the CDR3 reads TGCAGCGTTGGAGTCGGACTCCGCCACCCAGATACGCAGTATTTT. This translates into CSVGVGLRHPDTQYF.

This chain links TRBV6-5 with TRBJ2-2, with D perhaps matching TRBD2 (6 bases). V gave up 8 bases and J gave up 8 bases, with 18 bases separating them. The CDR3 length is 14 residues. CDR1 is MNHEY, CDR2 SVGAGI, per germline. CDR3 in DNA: TGTGCCAGCCACTTCGACCCCGGGGGTGGGGAGCTGTTTTTT. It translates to CASHFDPGGGELFF.

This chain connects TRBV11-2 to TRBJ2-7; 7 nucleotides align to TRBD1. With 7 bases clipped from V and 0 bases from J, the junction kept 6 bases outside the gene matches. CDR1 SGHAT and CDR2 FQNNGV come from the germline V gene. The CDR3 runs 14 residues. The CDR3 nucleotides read TGTGCCAGCACCCCCAGGGACAGCTCCTACGAGCAGTACTTC. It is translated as CASTPRDSSYEQYF.

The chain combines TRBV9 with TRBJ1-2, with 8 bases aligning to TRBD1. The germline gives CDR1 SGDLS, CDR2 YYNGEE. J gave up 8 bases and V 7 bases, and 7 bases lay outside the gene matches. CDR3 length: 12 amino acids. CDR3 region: CASEDRGNGYTF. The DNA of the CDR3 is TGTGCCAGCGAAGACAGGGGCAACGGCTACACCTTC.

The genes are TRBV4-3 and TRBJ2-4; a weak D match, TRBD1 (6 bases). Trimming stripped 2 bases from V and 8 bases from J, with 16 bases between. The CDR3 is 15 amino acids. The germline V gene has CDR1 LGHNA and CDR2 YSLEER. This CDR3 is CASSQSSTGGDIQYF. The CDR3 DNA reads TGCGCCAGCAGCCAATCTTCGACTGGGGGCGACATTCAGTACTTC.

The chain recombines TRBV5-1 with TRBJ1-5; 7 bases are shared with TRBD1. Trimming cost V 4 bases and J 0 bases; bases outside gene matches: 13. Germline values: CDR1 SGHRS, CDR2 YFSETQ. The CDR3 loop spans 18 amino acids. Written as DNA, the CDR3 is TGCGCCAGCAGCCGGCCATGGGACAGAGGATTTAGCAATCAGCCCCAGCATTTT. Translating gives CASSRPWDRGFSNQPQHF.

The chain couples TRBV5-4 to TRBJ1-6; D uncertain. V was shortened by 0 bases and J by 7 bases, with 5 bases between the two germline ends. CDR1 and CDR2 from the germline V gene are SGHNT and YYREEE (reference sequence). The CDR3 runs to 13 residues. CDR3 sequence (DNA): TGTGCCAGCAGCTTGGGAGGGAATTCACCCCTCCACTTT. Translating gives CASSLGGNSPLHF.

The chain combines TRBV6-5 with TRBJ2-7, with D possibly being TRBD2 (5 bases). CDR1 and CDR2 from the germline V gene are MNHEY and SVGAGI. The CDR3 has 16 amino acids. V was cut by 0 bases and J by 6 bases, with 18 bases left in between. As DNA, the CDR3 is TGTGCCAGCAGTTACTCCGACGGTTCCGGAGGTATCGAGCAGTACTTC. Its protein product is CASSYSDGSGGIEQYF.

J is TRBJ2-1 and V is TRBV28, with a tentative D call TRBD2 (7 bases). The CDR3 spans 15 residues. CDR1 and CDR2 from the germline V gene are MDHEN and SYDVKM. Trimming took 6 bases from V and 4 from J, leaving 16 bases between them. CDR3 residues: CASRGPGGPYNEQFF. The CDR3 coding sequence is TGTGCCAGCAGGGGGCCGGGGGGCCCGTACAATGAGCAGTTCTTC.

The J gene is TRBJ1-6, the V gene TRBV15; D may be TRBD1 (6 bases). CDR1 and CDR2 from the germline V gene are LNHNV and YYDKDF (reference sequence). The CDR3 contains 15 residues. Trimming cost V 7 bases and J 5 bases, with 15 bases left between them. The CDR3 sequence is CATTQGRGDNSPLHF. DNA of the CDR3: TGTGCCACCACCCAAGGGAGGGGGGATAATTCACCCCTCCACTTT.

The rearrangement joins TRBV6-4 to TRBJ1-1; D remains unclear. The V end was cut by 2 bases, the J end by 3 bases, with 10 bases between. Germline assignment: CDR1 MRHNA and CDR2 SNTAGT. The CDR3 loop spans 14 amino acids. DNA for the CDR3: TGTGCCAGCAGTGACAACGGGGAGGACACTGAAGCTTTCTTT. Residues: CASSDNGEDTEAFF.

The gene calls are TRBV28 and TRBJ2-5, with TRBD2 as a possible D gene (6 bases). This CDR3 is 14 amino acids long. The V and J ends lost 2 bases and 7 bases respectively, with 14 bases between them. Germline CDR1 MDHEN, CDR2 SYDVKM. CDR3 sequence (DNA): TGTGCCAGCAGTTTAGAACGGGGGTTGGGGACCCAGTACTTC. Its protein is CASSLERGLGTQYF.

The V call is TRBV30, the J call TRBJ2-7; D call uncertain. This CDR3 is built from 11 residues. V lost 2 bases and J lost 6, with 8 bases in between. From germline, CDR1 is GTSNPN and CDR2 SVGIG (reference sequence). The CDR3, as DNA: TGTGCCTGGAGTTCCAACACCGAGCAGTACTTC. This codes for CAWSSNTEQYF.

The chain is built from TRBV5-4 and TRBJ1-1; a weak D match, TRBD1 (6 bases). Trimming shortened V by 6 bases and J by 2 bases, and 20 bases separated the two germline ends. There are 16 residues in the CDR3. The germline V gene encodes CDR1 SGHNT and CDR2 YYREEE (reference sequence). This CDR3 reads CASTNTDRPTNTEAFF. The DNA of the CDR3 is TGTGCCAGCACCAATACCGACAGGCCCACTAACACTGAAGCTTTCTTT.

The CDR3 DNA reads TGTGCCAGCAGTCCCGATCCCCTTTCCTACTACGAGCAGTACTTC. This translates into CASSPDPLSYYEQYF. V is TRBV5-6 and J is TRBJ2-7; D is undetermined. This CDR3 comprises 15 residues. Trimming pared 5 bases from V and 3 bases from J, leaving 18 bases between. Looked up from germline, CDR1 is SGHDT and CDR2 is YYEEEE.

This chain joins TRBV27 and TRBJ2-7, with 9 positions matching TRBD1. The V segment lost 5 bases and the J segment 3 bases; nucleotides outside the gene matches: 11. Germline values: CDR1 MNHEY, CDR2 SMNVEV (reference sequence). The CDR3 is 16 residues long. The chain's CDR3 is CASSRPSGTGIYEQYF. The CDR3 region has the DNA TGTGCCAGCAGTCGCCCCTCCGGGACAGGGATCTACGAGCAGTACTTC.